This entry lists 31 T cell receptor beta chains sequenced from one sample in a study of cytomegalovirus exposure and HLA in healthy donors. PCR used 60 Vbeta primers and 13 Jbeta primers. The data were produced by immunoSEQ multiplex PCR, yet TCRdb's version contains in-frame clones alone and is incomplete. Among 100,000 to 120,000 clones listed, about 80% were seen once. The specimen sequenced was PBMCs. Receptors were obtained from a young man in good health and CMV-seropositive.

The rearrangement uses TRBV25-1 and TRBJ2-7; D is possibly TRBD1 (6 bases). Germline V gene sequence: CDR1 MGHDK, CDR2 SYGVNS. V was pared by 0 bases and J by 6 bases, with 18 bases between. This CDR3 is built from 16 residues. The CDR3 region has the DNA TGTGCCAGCAGTGAATATATTCTGGGCAGGGGCGGCGAGCAGTACTTC. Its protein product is CASSEYILGRGGEQYF.

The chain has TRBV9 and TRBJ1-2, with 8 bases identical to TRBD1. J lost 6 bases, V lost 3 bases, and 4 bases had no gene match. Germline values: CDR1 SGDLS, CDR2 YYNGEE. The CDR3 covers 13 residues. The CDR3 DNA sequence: TGTGCCAGCAGCGGGACAGGGAGGGATGGCTACACCTTC. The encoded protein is CASSGTGRDGYTF.

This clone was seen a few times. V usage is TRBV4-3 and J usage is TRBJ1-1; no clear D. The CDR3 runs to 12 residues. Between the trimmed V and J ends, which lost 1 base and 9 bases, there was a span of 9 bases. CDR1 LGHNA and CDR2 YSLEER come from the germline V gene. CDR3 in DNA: TGCGCCAGCAGCCAAGGGACTAGCCAAGCTTTCTTT. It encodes CASSQGTSQAFF.

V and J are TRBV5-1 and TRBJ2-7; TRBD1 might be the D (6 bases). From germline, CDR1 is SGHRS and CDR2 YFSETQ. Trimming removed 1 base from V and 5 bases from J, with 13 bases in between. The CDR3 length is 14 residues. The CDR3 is CASSLPAGANEQYF. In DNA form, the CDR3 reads TGCGCCAGCAGCTTGCCAGCAGGGGCCAACGAGCAGTACTTC.

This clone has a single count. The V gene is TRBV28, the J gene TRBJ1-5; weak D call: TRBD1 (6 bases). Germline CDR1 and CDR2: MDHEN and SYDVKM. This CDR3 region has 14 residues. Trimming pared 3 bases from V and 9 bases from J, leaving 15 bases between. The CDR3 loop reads CASSFRGAAGPQHF. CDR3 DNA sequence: TGTGCCAGCAGTTTCCGGGGGGCCGCCGGGCCCCAGCATTTT.

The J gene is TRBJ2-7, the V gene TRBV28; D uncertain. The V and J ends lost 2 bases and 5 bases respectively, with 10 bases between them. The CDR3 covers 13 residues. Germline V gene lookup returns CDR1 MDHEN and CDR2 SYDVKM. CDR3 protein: CASSLEEPHEQYF. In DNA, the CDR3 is TGTGCCAGCAGTTTAGAGGAGCCCCACGAGCAGTACTTC.

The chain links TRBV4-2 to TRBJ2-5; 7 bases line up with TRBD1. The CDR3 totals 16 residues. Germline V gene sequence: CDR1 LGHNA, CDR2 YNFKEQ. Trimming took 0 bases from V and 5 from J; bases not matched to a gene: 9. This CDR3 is CASSQDYRQGGETQYF. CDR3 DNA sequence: TGTGCCAGCAGCCAAGATTATCGACAGGGCGGGGAGACCCAGTACTTC.

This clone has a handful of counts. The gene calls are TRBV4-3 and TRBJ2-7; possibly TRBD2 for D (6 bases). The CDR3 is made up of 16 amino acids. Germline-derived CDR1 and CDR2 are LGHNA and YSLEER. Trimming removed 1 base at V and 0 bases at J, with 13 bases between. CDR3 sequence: CASSQAGTSSSYEQYF. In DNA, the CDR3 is TGCGCCAGCAGCCAAGCGGGGACTTCGAGCTCCTACGAGCAGTACTTC.

This CDR3 is CASSWALNEQYF. The CDR3 DNA sequence: TGTGCCAGCAGCTGGGCTCTGAACGAGCAGTACTTC. J is TRBJ2-7 and V is TRBV7-9; D is unresolved. The length of the CDR3 is 12 residues. The V gene's germline CDR1 is SEHNR and CDR2 FQNEAQ (reference sequence). Trimming removed 4 bases from V and 5 bases from J, with 9 bases in between.

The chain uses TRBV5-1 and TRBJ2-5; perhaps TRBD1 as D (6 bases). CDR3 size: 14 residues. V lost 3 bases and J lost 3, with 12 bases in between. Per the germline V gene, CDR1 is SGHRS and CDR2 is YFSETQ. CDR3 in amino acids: CASSSVQGKETQYF. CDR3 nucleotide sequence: TGCGCCAGCAGCTCCGTCCAGGGGAAAGAGACCCAGTACTTC.

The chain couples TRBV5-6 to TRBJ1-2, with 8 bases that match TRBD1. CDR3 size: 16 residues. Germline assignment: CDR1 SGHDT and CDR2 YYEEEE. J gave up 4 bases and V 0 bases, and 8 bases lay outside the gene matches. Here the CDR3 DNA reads TGTGCCAGCAGCTTGGGGCAGGACAGGGTGTCCTATGGCTACACCTTC. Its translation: CASSLGQDRVSYGYTF.

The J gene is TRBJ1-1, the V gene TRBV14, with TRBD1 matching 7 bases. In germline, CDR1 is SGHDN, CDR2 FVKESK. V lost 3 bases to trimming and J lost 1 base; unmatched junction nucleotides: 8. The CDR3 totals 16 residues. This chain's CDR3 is CASSHIPTGSNTEAFF. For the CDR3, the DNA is TGTGCCAGCAGCCACATTCCGACAGGGTCGAACACTGAAGCTTTCTTT. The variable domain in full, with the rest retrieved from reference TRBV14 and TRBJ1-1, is EAGVTQFPSHSVIEKGQTVTLRCDPISGHDNLYWYRRVMGKEIKFLLHFVKESKQDESGMPNNRFLAERTGGTYSTLKVQPAELEDSGVYFCASSHIPTGSNTEAFFGQGTRLTVV.

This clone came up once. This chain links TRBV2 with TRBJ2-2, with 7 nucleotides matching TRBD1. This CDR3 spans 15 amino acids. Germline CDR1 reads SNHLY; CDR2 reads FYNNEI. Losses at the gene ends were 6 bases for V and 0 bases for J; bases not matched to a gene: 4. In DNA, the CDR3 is TGTGCCAGCAGGGGGACAGCGACGAACACCGGGGAGCTGTTTTTT. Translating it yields CASRGTATNTGELFF.

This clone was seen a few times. The CDR3 nucleotides read TGTGCCAGCAGCACTCCCGGGGGGGGATACGAGCAGTACTTC. This encodes CASSTPGGGYEQYF. This chain joins TRBV28 and TRBJ2-7, with 8 bases identical to TRBD2. CDR3 length: 14 amino acids. V lost 6 bases and J lost 4; bases outside the gene matches: 8. Per germline, CDR1 MDHEN and CDR2 SYDVKM.

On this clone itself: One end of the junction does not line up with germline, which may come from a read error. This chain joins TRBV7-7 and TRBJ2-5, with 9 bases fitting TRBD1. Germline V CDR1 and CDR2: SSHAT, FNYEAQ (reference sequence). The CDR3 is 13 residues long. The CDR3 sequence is CASRPTGGETQYF. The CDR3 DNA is TGTGCTAGCAGGCCGACAGGGGGAGAGACCCAGTACTTC.

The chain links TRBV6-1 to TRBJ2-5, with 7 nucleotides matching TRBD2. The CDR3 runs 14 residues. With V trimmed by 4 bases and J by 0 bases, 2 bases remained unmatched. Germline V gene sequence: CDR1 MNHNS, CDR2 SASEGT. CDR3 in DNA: TGTGCCAGCAGTGTGGGGGGGAACCAAGAGACCCAGTACTTC. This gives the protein CASSVGGNQETQYF.

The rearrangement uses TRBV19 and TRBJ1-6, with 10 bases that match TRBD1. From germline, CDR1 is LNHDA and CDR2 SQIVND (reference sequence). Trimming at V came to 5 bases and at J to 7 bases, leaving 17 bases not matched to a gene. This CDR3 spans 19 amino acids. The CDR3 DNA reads TGTGCCAGTAGTCCCCGGACAGGGGGTGGGGTCCAGCGGAATTCACCCCTCCACTTT. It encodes CASSPRTGGGVQRNSPLHF.

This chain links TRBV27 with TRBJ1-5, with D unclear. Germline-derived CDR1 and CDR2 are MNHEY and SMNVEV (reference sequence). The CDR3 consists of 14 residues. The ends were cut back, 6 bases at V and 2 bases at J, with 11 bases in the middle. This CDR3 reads CASSGVNGNQPQHF. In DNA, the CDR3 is TGTGCCAGCAGCGGGGTCAACGGCAATCAGCCCCAGCATTTT.

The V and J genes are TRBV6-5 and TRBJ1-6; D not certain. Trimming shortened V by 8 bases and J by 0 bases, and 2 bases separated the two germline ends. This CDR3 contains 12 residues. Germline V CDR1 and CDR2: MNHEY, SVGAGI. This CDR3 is CASRSYNSPLHF. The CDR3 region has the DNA TGTGCCAGCCGCTCCTATAATTCACCCCTCCACTTT.

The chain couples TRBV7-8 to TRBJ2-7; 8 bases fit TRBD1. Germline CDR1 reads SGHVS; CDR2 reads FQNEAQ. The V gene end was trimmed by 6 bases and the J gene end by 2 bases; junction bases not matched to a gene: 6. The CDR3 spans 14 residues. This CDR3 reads CASSVGQGPYEQYF. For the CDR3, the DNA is TGTGCCAGCAGTGTAGGACAGGGTCCCTACGAGCAGTACTTC.

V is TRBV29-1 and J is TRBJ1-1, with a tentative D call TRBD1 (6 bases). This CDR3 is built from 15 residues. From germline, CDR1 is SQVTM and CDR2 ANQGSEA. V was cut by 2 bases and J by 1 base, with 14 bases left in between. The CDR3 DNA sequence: TGCAGCGTTGAACTACCGGGACAAGAGAACACTGAAGCTTTCTTT. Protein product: CSVELPGQENTEAFF.

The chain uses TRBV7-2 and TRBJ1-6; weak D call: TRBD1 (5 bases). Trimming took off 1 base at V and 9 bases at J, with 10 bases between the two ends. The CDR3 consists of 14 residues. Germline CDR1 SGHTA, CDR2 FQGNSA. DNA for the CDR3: TGTGCCAGCAGCTTAGGACAGATGAGTTCACCCCTCCACTTT. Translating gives CASSLGQMSSPLHF. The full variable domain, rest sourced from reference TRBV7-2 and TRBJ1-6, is GAGVSQSPSNKVTEKGKDVELRCDPISGHTALYWYRQSLGQGLEFLIYFQGNSAPDKSGLPSDRFSAERTGGSVSTLTIQRTQQEDSAVYLCASSLGQMSSPLHFGNGTRLTVT.

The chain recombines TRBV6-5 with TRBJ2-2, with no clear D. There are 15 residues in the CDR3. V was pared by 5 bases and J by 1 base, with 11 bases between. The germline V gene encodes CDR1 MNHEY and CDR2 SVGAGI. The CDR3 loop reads CASSTLYLNTGELFF. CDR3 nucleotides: TGTGCCAGCAGTACTCTGTACCTGAACACCGGGGAGCTGTTTTTT.

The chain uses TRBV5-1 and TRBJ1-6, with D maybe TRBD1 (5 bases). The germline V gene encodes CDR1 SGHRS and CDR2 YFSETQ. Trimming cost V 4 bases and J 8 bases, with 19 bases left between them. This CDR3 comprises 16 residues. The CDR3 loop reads CASSPQSDRTHSPLHF. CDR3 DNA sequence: TGCGCCAGCAGCCCACAATCCGACAGAACCCATTCACCCCTCCACTTT.

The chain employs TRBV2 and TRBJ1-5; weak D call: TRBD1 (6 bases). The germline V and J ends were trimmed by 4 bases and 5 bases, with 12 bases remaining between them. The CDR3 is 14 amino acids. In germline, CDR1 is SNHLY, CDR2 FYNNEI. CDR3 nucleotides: TGTGCCAGCAGTGTTGAGGGACACGATCAGCCCCAGCATTTT. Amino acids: CASSVEGHDQPQHF.

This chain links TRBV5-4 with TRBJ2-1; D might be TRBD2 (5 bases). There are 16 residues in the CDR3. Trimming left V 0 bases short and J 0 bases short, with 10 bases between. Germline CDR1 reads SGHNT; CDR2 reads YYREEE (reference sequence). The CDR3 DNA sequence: TGTGCCAGCAGCTTGGCCGGTGGGAGCTCCTACAATGAGCAGTTCTTC. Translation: CASSLAGGSSYNEQFF.

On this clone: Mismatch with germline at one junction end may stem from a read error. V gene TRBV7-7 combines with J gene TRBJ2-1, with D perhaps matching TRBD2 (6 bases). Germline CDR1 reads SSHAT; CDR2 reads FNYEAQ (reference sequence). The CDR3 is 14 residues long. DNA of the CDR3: TGTGCTAGCAGCTTGGTATGGGGGGACAATGAGCAGTTCTTC. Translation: CASSLVWGDNEQFF. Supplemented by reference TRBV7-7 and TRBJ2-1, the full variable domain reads GAGVSQSPRYKVTKRGQDVTLRCDPISSHATLYWYQQALGQGPEFLTYFNYEAQPDKSGLPSDRFSAERPEGSISTLTIQRTEQRDSAMYRCASSLVWGDNEQFFGPGTRLTVL.

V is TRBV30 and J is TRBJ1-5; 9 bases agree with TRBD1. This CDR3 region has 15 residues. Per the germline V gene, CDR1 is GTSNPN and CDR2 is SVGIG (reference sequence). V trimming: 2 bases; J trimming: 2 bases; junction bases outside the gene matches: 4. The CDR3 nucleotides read TGTGCCTGGAGTAGGGGGGACAGGGGCAATCAGCCCCAGCATTTT. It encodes CAWSRGDRGNQPQHF.

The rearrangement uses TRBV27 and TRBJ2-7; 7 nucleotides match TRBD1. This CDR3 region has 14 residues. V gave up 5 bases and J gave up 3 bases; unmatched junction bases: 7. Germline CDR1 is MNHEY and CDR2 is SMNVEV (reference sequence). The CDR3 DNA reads TGTGCCAGCAGTCGACGGGACAGTCTCTACGAGCAGTACTTC. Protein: CASSRRDSLYEQYF.

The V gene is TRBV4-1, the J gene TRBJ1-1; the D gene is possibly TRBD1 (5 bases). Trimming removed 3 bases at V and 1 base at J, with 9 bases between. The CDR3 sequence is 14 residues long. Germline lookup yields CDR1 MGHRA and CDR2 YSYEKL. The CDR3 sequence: CASSQQGGNTEAFF. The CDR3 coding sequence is TGCGCCAGCAGCCAGCAGGGAGGGAACACTGAAGCTTTCTTT.

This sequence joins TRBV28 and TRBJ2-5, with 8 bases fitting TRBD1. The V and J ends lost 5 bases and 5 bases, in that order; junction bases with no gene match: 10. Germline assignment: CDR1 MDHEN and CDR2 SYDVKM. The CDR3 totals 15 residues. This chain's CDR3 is CASSTDREKVETQYF. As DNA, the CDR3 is TGTGCCAGCAGTACGGACAGGGAGAAGGTGGAGACCCAGTACTTC.